The present T cell receptor beta chain was sequenced within a study of spatial heterogeneity in lung cancer. Findings and caveats of the study: Tumoral mutation counts were tracked by counts of expanded intratumoral alpha and beta TCRs.

TCRdb re-analysed the 5' RACE reads in MiXCR, keeping a single row per CDR3 protein. The table records about 10,000 distinct CDR3 sequences, approximately 12% of them present only once. V was trimmed by 1 base and J by 2 bases, leaving 8 bases between them. The germline gives CDR1 MNHEY, CDR2 SVGAGI. The CDR3 length is 15 residues. Concerning this clonotype: Its antigen is as yet unknown. As an off-target read in a library built for alpha chains, this beta chain has a frequency of little significance.

Time point given: sample taken at primary tumor resection. The study sequenced unsorted whole RNA from tumor, nontumor lung or frozen PBMC. The TCR comes from a male donor with early-stage non-small cell lung cancer. The sequencing here drew on lung tumor tissue, taken at surgery. V is TRBV6-5 and J is TRBJ2-2; D is perhaps TRBD1 (6 bases). The CDR3 here is CASSYFRGNTGELFF. In nucleotides, the CDR3 is TGTGCCAGCAGTTACTTCAGGGGAAACACCGGGGAGCTGTTTTTT.